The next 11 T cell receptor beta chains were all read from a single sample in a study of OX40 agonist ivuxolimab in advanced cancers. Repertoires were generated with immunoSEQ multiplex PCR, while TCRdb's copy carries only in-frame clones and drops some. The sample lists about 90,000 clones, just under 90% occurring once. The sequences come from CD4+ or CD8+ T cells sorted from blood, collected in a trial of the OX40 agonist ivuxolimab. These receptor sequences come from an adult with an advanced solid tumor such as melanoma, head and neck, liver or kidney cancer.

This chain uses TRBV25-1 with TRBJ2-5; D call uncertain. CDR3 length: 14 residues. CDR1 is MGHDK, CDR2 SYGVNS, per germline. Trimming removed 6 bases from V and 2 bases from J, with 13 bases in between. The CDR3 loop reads CASRDRVAQETQYF. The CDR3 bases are TGTGCCAGCAGAGACCGGGTCGCTCAAGAGACCCAGTACTTC.

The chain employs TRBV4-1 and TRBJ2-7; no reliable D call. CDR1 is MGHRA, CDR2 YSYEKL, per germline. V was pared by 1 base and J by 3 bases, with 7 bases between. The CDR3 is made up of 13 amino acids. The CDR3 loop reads CASSQGASYEQYF. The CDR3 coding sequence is TGCGCCAGCAGCCAAGGAGCGAGCTACGAGCAGTACTTC.

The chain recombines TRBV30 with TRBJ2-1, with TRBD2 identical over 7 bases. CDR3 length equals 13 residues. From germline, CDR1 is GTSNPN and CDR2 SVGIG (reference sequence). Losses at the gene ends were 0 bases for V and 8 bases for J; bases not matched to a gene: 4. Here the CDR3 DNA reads TGTGCCTGGAGTGTAGGTGCGGGAGATGAGCAGTTCTTC. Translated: CAWSVGAGDEQFF.

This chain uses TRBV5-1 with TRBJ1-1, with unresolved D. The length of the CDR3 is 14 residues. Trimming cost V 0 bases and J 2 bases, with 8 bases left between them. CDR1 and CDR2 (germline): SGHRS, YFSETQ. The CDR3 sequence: CASSLAGDNTEAFF. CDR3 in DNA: TGCGCCAGCAGCTTGGCCGGGGATAACACTGAAGCTTTCTTT.

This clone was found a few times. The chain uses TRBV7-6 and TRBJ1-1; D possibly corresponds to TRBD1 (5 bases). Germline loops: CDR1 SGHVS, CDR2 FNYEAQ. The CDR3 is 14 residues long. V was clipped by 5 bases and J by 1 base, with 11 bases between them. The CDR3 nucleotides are TGTGCCAGCAGCCTAAGTCAGGGGAACACTGAAGCTTTCTTT. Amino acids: CASSLSQGNTEAFF.

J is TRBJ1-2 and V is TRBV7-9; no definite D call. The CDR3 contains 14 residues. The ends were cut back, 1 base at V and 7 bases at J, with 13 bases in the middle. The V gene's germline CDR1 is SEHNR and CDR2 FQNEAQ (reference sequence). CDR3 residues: CASSLEGESVGYTF. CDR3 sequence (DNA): TGTGCCAGCAGCTTAGAGGGAGAGTCTGTTGGCTACACCTTC.

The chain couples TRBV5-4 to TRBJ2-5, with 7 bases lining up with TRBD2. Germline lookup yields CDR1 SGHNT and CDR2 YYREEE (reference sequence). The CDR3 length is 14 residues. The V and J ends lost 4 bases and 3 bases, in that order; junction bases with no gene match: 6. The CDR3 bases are TGTGCCAGCAGCCAAAGCGGGACGGAAGAGACCCAGTACTTC. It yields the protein CASSQSGTEETQYF.

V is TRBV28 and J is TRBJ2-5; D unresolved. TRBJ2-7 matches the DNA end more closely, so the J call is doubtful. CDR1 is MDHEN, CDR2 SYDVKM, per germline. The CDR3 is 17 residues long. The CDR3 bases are TGTGCCAGCAGTTCTCCTTCGGGCGGCCGATCCTCCTACGAGCAGTACTTC. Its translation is CASSSPSGGRSSYEQYF.

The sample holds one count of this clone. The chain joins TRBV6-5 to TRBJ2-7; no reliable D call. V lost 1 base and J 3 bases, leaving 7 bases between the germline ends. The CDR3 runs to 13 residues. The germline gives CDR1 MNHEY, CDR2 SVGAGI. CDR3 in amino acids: CASSYLGNYEQYF. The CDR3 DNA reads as TGTGCCAGCAGTTACTTGGGAAACTACGAGCAGTACTTC.

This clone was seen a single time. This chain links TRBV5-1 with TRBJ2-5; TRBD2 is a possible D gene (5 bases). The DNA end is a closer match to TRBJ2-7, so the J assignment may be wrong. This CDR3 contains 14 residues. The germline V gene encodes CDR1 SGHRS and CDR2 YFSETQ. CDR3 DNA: TGCGCCAGCAGCGGAGGACGGATGTCCTACGAGCAGTACTTC. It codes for CASSGGRMSYEQYF.

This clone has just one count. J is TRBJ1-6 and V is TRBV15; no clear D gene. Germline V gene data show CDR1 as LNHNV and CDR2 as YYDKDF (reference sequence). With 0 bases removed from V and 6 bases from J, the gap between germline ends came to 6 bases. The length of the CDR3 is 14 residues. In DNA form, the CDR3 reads TGTGCCACCAGCAGAGATGGTGTTAATTCACCCCTCCACTTT. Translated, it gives CATSRDGVNSPLHF.